This entry is about one TCR beta chain. There is no known antigen for this receptor. The sample holds no much larger clone one base away, and base qualities are not on file. Including cysteine and phenylalanine, the CDR3 has 14 amino acids. CDR3 DNA only is kept here, 42 bases in frame from base 1. The germline V gene encodes CDR1 MNHEY and CDR2 SVGAGI. Trimming takes 5 bases from V and 10 bases from J, and the germline ends sit 15 bases apart. The method was 5' RACE. The instrument was an Illumina HiSeq 2500. A second PCR of roughly 7 to 11 cycles was performed with a sample-barcoded 5' primer and a J-beta primer mix. A template-switch 5' adaptor carrying 12 random nucleotides introduced a unique molecular identifier onto each TCR beta cDNA molecule. Each sample yielded at least 3 million CDR3-containing paired-end reads. The Mint cDNA synthesis kit, primed by a TRBC-specific oligonucleotide, was used to synthesize first-strand cDNA from all RNA. All cDNA was treated with uracil-DNA glycosylase and then went through a first 18-cycle PCR with the universal primers M1SS and BC2_uni_R. Per the original workflow: Each sample was normalized by randomly selecting 1 million high-quality reads, each carrying a distinct molecular identifier. Reads with shared molecular identifiers were discarded instead of being binned into consensus sequences. MiTCR, set to a Q25 quality threshold and the strictest error-elimination algorithm, was used for CDR3 identification, clonotype clustering and error correction. A nonparametric unseen species model using Euler transformation provided a lower-bound estimate of total TCR beta diversity. TCRdb handled the public reads itself, with Q25 trimming in fastp and clone calling in MiXCR, and kept productive beta chains. Rows are unified per CDR3 protein, each entry keeping the most common DNA and genes. TCRdb, not the original authors, processed these V and J calls. The sample table records 1,300,000 or so distinct CDR3 sequences; 59% of these occur just once. The biggest ten clones account for roughly 6.3% of the sample.

The sample is drawn from a study of blood T cells in healthy people across ages (dated by TCRdb to about 2015). Looking at the study overall: In model experiments, roughly one uniquely barcoded TCR beta cDNA molecule per two T cells was captured by template switching. For two donors (one aged 18 to 29 and one aged 80 or older), the study analyzed two additional independent replicas of 1 million unique cDNA reads from the same blood draw. Donors were grouped into four age groups: young (average 16 years), middle-aged (approximately 41), aged (around 60) and long-lived (just over 80). To avoid experimental bias, donors of different ages were randomly spread across the sequencing lanes. Age-related changes in TCR beta repertoire diversity were measured in the study by deep sequencing normalized with unique cDNA molecular identifiers. The paper as a whole reports these results and caveats: There was a strong correlation between observed TCR beta diversity and the percentage of naive T cells measured by flow cytometry. As age increased, observed TCR beta diversity per million T cells dropped in a roughly linear way, and a significant reduction was already evident by age 40. Conclusive comparison of naive and antigen-experienced compartments was prevented by the profiling of bulk unsorted PBMCs. Because donor CMV infection status was unknown, age-related changes in expanded clonotypes were potentially confounded. Compared with the aged group, the long-lived group had more naive CD4+ T cells, fewer expanded clones and increased TCR diversity, a pattern suggesting age selection. Estimates of total diversity based on one million sequenced T cells were regarded as lower bounds and as underestimates.

The donors were around 39 Caucasian individuals from Russia, aged roughly 6 to 100 years, who were systemically healthy. Approximately 9.3 milliliters of peripheral blood were collected from each donor into EDTA-treated Vacutainer tubes. Ficoll-Paque density-gradient centrifugation was used to isolate PBMCs, with at least 6 million obtained per sample. Total RNA was extracted from PBMCs with Trizol reagent, with at least 6 micrograms obtained per sample. Naive CD45RAhigh/CD27high T cell percentages were measured by flow cytometry on a PBMC aliquot from every donor. This sequence uses TRBV6-5 and TRBJ1-6, and TRBD1 may be the D gene, going by 6 matching bases. Sample: blood. The clonotype comes from a man between 18 and 29 years old in good health. The nucleotides read TGTGCCAGCAGTCCCCCAGGGGATGGCTCACCCCTCCACTTT. Its coded protein is CASSPPGDGSPLHF.